The next 19 T cell receptor beta chains were all read from a single sample in a study of cytomegalovirus exposure and HLA in healthy donors. Use of 60 Vbeta and 13 Jbeta primers characterized the PCR. Repertoires were generated with immunoSEQ multiplex PCR, while TCRdb's copy carries only in-frame clones and drops some. This sample has roughly 200,000 clones, with roughly 73% found just once. Sequenced sample: PBMCs. All receptors derive from a woman in her 30s in good health and CMV-seropositive.

The genes are TRBV5-4 and TRBJ1-4; maybe TRBD1 (5 bases). The germline gives CDR1 SGHNT, CDR2 YYREEE (reference sequence). The CDR3 contains 14 residues. Between the trimmed V and J ends, which lost 2 bases and 8 bases, there was a span of 13 bases. The CDR3 is CASSLAGKEEKLFF. Written as DNA, the CDR3 is TGTGCCAGCAGCTTAGCAGGGAAAGAAGAAAAACTGTTTTTT.

The chain joins TRBV18 to TRBJ1-5; possible D gene TRBD1, 5 bases. The CDR3 spans 15 residues. The V and J ends lost 2 bases and 5 bases respectively, with 13 bases between them. Germline CDR1 and CDR2: KGHSH and LQKENI. The CDR3 is CASSPSQGSDQPQHF. The CDR3 DNA follows: TGTGCCAGCTCACCATCTCAGGGATCAGATCAGCCCCAGCATTTT.

The rearrangement uses TRBV19 and TRBJ2-2; 10 bases match TRBD2. Germline V gives CDR1 LNHDA, CDR2 SQIVND (reference sequence). J was trimmed by 5 bases and V by 10 bases; bases with no gene match: 10. This CDR3 is built from 15 residues. CDR3 region: CATRRKREGTGELFF. The CDR3 DNA follows: TGTGCCACCCGTCGTAAGCGGGAGGGAACCGGGGAGCTGTTTTTT.

This chain connects TRBV6-6 to TRBJ1-2, with D perhaps matching TRBD1 (6 bases). The V gene's germline CDR1 is MNHNY and CDR2 SVGAGI (reference sequence). Trimming shortened V by 8 bases and J by 2 bases, and 12 bases separated the two germline ends. The CDR3 totals 13 residues. Here the CDR3 DNA reads TGTGCCAGCGGGTATACAGGGAACTATGGCTACACCTTC. It codes for CASGYTGNYGYTF.

The chain is built from TRBV28 and TRBJ1-1; 7 nucleotides agree with TRBD1. The CDR3 is made up of 12 amino acids. With V trimmed by 3 bases and J by 8 bases, 3 bases remained unmatched. CDR1 and CDR2 (germline): MDHEN, SYDVKM. CDR3 nucleotides: TGTGCCAGCAGTTTGAGGACAGGAGAAGCTTTCTTT. Amino acid sequence: CASSLRTGEAFF.

The chain combines TRBV9 with TRBJ2-1; 12 bases are shared with TRBD2. Germline CDR1 reads SGDLS; CDR2 reads YYNGEE. This CDR3 is 15 amino acids long. V lost 4 bases and J lost 10; bases outside the gene matches: 9. CDR3 in amino acids: CASSPPGLAGVEQFF. The CDR3, as DNA: TGTGCCAGCAGCCCACCGGGACTAGCGGGTGTGGAGCAGTTCTTC.

The CDR3 bases are TGTGCCAGCAGCCCGCCCGGAGAGGCTGGAAACACCATATATTTT. Its protein is CASSPPGEAGNTIYF. This chain uses TRBV5-5 with TRBJ1-3; D remains unclear. V shed 4 bases and J shed 2 bases, with 13 bases lying between them. The germline gives CDR1 SGHKS, CDR2 YYEKEE (reference sequence). CDR3 size: 15 residues.

The chain joins TRBV6-5 to TRBJ2-7; 7 bases align to TRBD2. The CDR3 totals 16 residues. Germline CDR1 is MNHEY and CDR2 is SVGAGI. The junction had 11 bases not matched to a gene; V was cut back by 2 bases and J by 4 bases. CDR3 amino acids: CASSYHLSGKIYEQYF. In DNA, the CDR3 is TGTGCCAGCAGTTACCACCTAAGCGGGAAAATATACGAGCAGTACTTC.

The chain uses TRBV29-1 and TRBJ1-1; D call uncertain. This CDR3 spans 13 amino acids. CDR1 is SQVTM and CDR2 is ANQGSEA in the germline V gene. V was cut by 3 bases and J by 0 bases, with 8 bases left in between. The DNA of the CDR3 is TGCAGCGTTGAGGCACACATGAACACTGAAGCTTTCTTT. Protein product: CSVEAHMNTEAFF.

This clone showed up just a few times. J is TRBJ2-5 and V is TRBV6-1, with a weak D call TRBD2 (6 bases). This CDR3 comprises 16 residues. The V gene lost 4 bases and the J gene lost 2 bases, with 17 bases spanning the gap. Looked up from germline, CDR1 is MNHNS and CDR2 is SASEGT. The CDR3 DNA sequence: TGTGCCAGCAGTGTGGAACCCCCCGGGAGACAAGAGACCCAGTACTTC. Residues: CASSVEPPGRQETQYF.

The chain employs TRBV2 and TRBJ1-6; D might be TRBD1 (6 bases). CDR3 length: 14 amino acids. Germline V gene data show CDR1 as SNHLY and CDR2 as FYNNEI. V was trimmed by 0 bases and J by 9 bases, leaving 9 bases between them. In DNA form, the CDR3 reads TGTGCCAGCAGTGAAGCCCAGGGGAGTTCACCCCTCCACTTT. Protein product: CASSEAQGSSPLHF.

This rearrangement joins TRBV5-1 to TRBJ1-2; tentatively, D is TRBD1 (6 bases). The CDR3 length is 15 residues. V lost 2 bases to trimming and J lost 4 bases, with 15 bases between them. Germline CDR1 SGHRS, CDR2 YFSETQ. CDR3 nucleotides: TGCGCCAGCAGCTTAGAAGGACAGCCCTTCTATGGCTACACCTTC. This codes for CASSLEGQPFYGYTF.

The V and J genes are TRBV28 and TRBJ1-1; tentatively, D is TRBD1 (5 bases). The CDR3 extends over 14 amino acids. V gave up 7 bases and J gave up 0 bases, with 12 bases separating them. CDR1 is MDHEN, CDR2 SYDVKM, per germline. The CDR3 loop reads CASINAGMNTEAFF. The CDR3 DNA is TGTGCCAGCATTAATGCAGGGATGAACACTGAAGCTTTCTTT.

The V and J genes are TRBV5-1 and TRBJ2-1; D might be TRBD2 (5 bases). V lost 4 bases and J lost 8, with 13 bases in between. Germline values: CDR1 SGHRS, CDR2 YFSETQ. The CDR3 covers 13 residues. CDR3 coding DNA: TGCGCCAGCAGCCTAGGACTTAGCGATGAGCAGTTCTTC. This encodes CASSLGLSDEQFF. The complete variable domain, with remaining parts taken from reference TRBV5-1 and TRBJ2-1, reads KAGVTQTPRYLIKTRGQQVTLSCSPISGHRSVSWYQQTPGQGLQFLFEYFSETQRNKGNFPGRFSGRQFSNSRSEMNVSTLELGDSALYLCASSLGLSDEQFFGPGTRLTVL.

This chain connects TRBV28 to TRBJ1-5, with D unresolved. The CDR3 has 12 residues. The germline V gene encodes CDR1 MDHEN and CDR2 SYDVKM. V shed 6 bases and J shed 7 bases, with 10 bases lying between them. The CDR3 is CASRTGGQPQHF. The CDR3 DNA sequence: TGTGCCAGCAGAACGGGAGGGCAGCCCCAGCATTTT.

In its sample, this clone was seen once. This chain connects TRBV19 to TRBJ2-1, with TRBD1 identical over 7 bases. V trimming: 6 bases; J trimming: 3 bases; junction bases outside the gene matches: 2. CDR3 size: 13 residues. Germline CDR1 reads LNHDA; CDR2 reads SQIVND (reference sequence). CDR3 bases: TGTGCCAGTAGAAGACAGGGCTACAATGAGCAGTTCTTC. Translated, it gives CASRRQGYNEQFF.

The rearrangement uses TRBV29-1 and TRBJ1-1; TRBD1 aligns across 8 bases. CDR3 length equals 15 residues. CDR1 SQVTM and CDR2 ANQGSEA come from the germline V gene. J was trimmed by 3 bases and V by 6 bases; bases with no gene match: 12. CDR3 in DNA: TGCAGCGTAAGACAGGGGAACCGTGGTGACACTGAAGCTTTCTTT. This codes for CSVRQGNRGDTEAFF.

The J gene is TRBJ1-1, the V gene TRBV5-1, with D hard to call. Germline CDR1 SGHRS, CDR2 YFSETQ. This CDR3 is built from 14 residues. The germline V and J ends were trimmed by 1 base and 4 bases, with 11 bases remaining between them. The CDR3 DNA reads as TGCGCCAGCAGCTTGAAAGGGAGTCTCACTGAAGCTTTCTTT. Its protein product is CASSLKGSLTEAFF. The entire variable domain, with the rest obtained from reference TRBV5-1 and TRBJ1-1, is as follows: KAGVTQTPRYLIKTRGQQVTLSCSPISGHRSVSWYQQTPGQGLQFLFEYFSETQRNKGNFPGRFSGRQFSNSRSEMNVSTLELGDSALYLCASSLKGSLTEAFFGQGTRLTVV.

In its sample, this clone was seen a few times. The chain employs TRBV6-6 and TRBJ1-4, with a tentative D call TRBD1 (5 bases). Germline V gene sequence: CDR1 MNHNY, CDR2 SVGAGI (reference sequence). The CDR3 spans 14 residues. With 7 bases removed from V and 5 bases from J, the gap between germline ends came to 14 bases. CDR3 DNA sequence: TGTGCCAGCACCCCGTTTTACAGGAATGAAAAACTGTTTTTT. Protein sequence: CASTPFYRNEKLFF.